The sample holds many counts of the clone carrying this TCR beta chain. Combining iRepertoire HTBI primers with Arm-PCR of CDR3 regions, the authors built TCR beta libraries. One entry per CDR3 protein, called by TCRdb with MiXCR from the multiplex PCR reads. The table has 450,000 to 500,000 distinct CDR3 sequences, roughly 15% seen once. CDR3 length: 14 amino acids. V shed 6 bases, J shed 2 bases, and the junction held 4 bases outside the gene matches. Germline-derived CDR1 and CDR2 are MNHNS and SASEGT. Time point noted: newly diagnosed GD, antithyroid drugs for less than 3 months. Making the TCR library involved RNA that had been extracted from PBMCs. These data originate in a study of regulatory T cells in long-lasting Graves disease. These data are also associated with another study on T cells in Graves' hyperthyroidism and ophthalmopathy. That source reports: Absence of ophthalmopathy progression within 18 months defined stable Graves' hyperthyroidism. Among the patients, aged 18 to 65, hyperthyroidism was newly diagnosed and had lasted under 2 months. Using the HTBI primer set, a first-round RT-PCR was run on the TCR CDR3. A model of 13 V-J pairs discriminated ophthalmopathy from stable hyperthyroidism.

The input for sequencing was peripheral blood mononuclear cells (PBMCs), taken at new diagnosis, from a patient treated with antithyroid drugs. The rearrangement joins TRBV6-1 to TRBJ2-5; 9 positions agree with TRBD1. This sequence was found in a man aged 35-49 years with Graves disease. The CDR3 DNA reads as TGTGCCAGCAGCCTGGACAGGGGACAAGAGACCCAGTACTTC. The encoded protein is CASSLDRGQETQYF.